The clone carrying this TCR beta chain was detected a few times. Its target is not known. An equimolar mix of two oligonucleotides served as the beta constant-region primer for TRBC1 and TRBC2. Ligated cDNA was amplified by four rounds of PCR with nested alpha and beta constant-region primers and SP2. Each CDR3 protein is one row after TCRdb ran MiXCR on the UMI-ligation and nested PCR reads. The data contain under 150,000 distinct CDR3 sequences, about 20% of them singletons. The data are from a study of naive and memory T cell subsets. General study findings and limits: TCR counts from RNA may reflect activation-linked expression changes. Possibly reflecting memory cells re-expressing CD45RA, a few larger clonotypes occurred in naive repertoires, especially CD8. Over 85% of naive TCR sequences appeared only once after error correction, unlike memory subsets.

This CDR3 comprises 13 residues. V lost 5 bases to trimming and J lost 5 bases; unmatched junction nucleotides: 5. Sequenced: naive CD8+ T cells from blood. This chain connects TRBV12-3 or TRBV12-4 to TRBJ1-1; 7 positions match TRBD1. The receptor was derived from a human donor in good health. As DNA, the CDR3 is TGTGCCAGCAGTCCAGGACAGGTGACTGAAGCTTTCTTT. It codes for CASSPGQVTEAFF.